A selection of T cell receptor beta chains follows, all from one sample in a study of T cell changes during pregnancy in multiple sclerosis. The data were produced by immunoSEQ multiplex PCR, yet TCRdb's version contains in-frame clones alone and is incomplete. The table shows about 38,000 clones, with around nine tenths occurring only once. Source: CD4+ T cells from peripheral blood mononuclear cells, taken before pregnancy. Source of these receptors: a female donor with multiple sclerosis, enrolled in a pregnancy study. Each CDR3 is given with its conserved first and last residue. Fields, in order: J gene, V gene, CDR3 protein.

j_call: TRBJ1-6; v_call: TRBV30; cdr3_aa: CAWSVYFGRGQTNNSPLHF
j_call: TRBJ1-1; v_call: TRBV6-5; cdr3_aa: CASRSTAMNTEAFF
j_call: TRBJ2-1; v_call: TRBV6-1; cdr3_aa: CASSGLRGSYNEQFF
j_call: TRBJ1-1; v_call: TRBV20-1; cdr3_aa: CSAQGNTEAFF
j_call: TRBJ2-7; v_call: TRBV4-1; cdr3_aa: CASSQEGGYYEQYF
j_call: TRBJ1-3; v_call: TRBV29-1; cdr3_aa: CSVAPGQGTGNTIYF
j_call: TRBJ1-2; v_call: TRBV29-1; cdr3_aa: CSVETQGGSGYTF
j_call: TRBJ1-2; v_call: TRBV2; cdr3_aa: CASGVGGQGLGDYGYTF
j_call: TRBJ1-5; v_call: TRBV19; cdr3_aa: CASSFGGARDNQPQHF
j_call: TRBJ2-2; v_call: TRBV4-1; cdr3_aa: CASSQDLAFGELFF
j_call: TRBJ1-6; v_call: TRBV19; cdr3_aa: CASSLRGGNNSPLHF
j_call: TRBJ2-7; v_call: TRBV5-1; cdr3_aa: CASSMAGGRSYEQYF
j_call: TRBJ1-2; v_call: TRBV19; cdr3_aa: CASSDLEPGYTF
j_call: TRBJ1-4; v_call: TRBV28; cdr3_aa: CASRGRTGPNEKLFF
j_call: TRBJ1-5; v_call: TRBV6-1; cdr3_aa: CASNRQGDQPQHF
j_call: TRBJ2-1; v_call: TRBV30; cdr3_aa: CAWSRGRMSHEQFF
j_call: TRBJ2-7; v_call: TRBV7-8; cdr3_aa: CASSLMTGVDEQYF
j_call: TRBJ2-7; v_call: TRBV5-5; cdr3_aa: CASILGTGGGEQYF
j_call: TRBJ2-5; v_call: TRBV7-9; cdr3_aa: CASSPPPETQYF
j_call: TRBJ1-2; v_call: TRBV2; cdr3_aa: CASSPEQGADGYTF
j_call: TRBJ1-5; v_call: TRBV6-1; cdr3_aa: CASSDPDGQPQHF
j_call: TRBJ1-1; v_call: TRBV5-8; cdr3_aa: CASSLAMGSGYTEAFF
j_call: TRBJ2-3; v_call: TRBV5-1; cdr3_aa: CASSTLLAGTDTQYF
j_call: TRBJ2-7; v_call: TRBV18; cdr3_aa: CASSPGGTGVYEQYF
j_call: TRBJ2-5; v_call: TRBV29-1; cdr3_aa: CSVGQGRETQYF
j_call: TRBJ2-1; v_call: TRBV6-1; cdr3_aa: CASVSPLLNEQFF
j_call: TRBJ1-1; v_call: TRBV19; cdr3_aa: CASSIRQGYTEAFF
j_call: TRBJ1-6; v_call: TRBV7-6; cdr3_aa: CASSLVAEFDSPLHF
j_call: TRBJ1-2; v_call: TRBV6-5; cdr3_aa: CASSLTIRHGYTF
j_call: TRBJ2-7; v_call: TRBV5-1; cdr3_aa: CASSSQGNYEQYF
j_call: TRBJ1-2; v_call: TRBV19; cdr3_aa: CASSYAGAAGDGGYTF
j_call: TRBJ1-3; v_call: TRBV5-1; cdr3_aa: CASSSLRGNSGNTIYF
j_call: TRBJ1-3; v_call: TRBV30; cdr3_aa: CASDRGDSGNTIYF
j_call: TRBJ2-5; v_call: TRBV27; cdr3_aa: CASTFGETQYF
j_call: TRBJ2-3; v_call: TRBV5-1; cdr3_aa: CASSFGGVIDTQYF
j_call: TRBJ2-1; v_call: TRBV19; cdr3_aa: CASRDGGAGNNEQFF
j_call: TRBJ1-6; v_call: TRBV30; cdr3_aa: CAWVREGGSPLHF
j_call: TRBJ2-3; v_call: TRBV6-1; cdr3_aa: CASRDRTATDTQYF
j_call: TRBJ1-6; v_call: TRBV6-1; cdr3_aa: CASSAQSQAGSSYNSPLHF
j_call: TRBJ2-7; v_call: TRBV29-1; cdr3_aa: CSGGEGDYEQYF